The 24 T cell receptor beta chains presented below share a single source sample, sequenced in a study of T cells in Graves' hyperthyroidism and ophthalmopathy. Researchers amplified the TCR beta CDR3 regions from RNA transcripts. When the TCR CDR3 underwent first-round RT-PCR, the HTBI primer set was used. TCRdb called the multiplex PCR reads again in MiXCR, with one record for every CDR3 protein. The sample has more than 450,000 distinct CDR3 sequences, 14% seen once. Sequencing used blood. The receptor set was obtained from a woman between 40 and 50 years old with Graves' hyperthyroidism.

This clonotype was recorded many times. This sequence joins TRBV28 and TRBJ1-5, with TRBD1 matching over 10 bases. The CDR3 totals 16 residues. Trimming removed 4 bases from V and 2 bases from J; junction bases left unmatched: 5. CDR1 is MDHEN, CDR2 SYDVKM, per germline. This CDR3 reads CASSSWTGGGNQPQHF. CDR3 DNA sequence: TGTGCCAGCAGTTCGTGGACAGGGGGTGGCAATCAGCCCCAGCATTTT. The full variable domain, rest sourced from reference TRBV28 and TRBJ1-5, is DVKVTQSSRYLVKRTGEKVFLECVQDMDHENMFWYRQDPGLGLRLIYFSYDVKMKEKGDIPEGYSVSREKKERFSLILESASTNQTSMYLCASSSWTGGGNQPQHFGDGTRLSIL.

The J gene is TRBJ1-6, the V gene TRBV28, with no clear D. Per the germline V gene, CDR1 is MDHEN and CDR2 is SYDVKM. This CDR3 is 12 amino acids long. Trimming left V 6 bases short and J 7 bases short, with 7 bases between. CDR3 in DNA: TGTGCCAGCAGGACGCAGAATTCACCCCTCCACTTT. This gives the protein CASRTQNSPLHF.

This clonotype was detected ten times or more. This sequence joins TRBV28 and TRBJ1-1; 8 bases are shared with TRBD1. Germline V gives CDR1 MDHEN, CDR2 SYDVKM. CDR3 length: 11 residues. Trimming at V came to 6 bases and at J to 11 bases, leaving 5 bases not matched to a gene. CDR3 sequence reads: CASSSNRGAFF. The CDR3, as DNA: TGTGCCAGCAGCAGCAACAGGGGGGCTTTCTTT.

This clonotype was recorded at least ten times. CDR3 residues: CSAQPGQYNNEQFF. The CDR3 nucleotides read TGCAGTGCTCAACCGGGACAATACAACAATGAGCAGTTCTTC. The genes are TRBV20-1 and TRBJ2-1; TRBD1 might be the D (6 bases). This CDR3 is built from 14 residues. Germline V gives CDR1 DFQATT, CDR2 SNEGSKA (reference sequence). Trimming pared 5 bases from V and 5 bases from J, leaving 16 bases between.

The V gene is TRBV7-3, the J gene TRBJ2-1; the match to TRBD2 covers 8 bases. Germline CDR1 and CDR2: SGHTA and FQGTGA. This CDR3 has 16 amino acids. V trimming: 0 bases; J trimming: 2 bases; junction bases outside the gene matches: 3. CDR3 loop: CASSLTSGTTYNEQFF. DNA of the CDR3: TGTGCCAGCAGCTTAACTAGCGGGACTACCTACAATGAGCAGTTCTTC.

Ten or more counts support this clonotype. This sequence joins TRBV28 and TRBJ1-2; TRBD1 matches at 7 bases. The ends lost 10 bases at V and 8 bases at J; junction bases unmatched: 16. The CDR3 extends over 14 amino acids. From germline, CDR1 is MDHEN and CDR2 SYDVKM. CDR3 nucleotides: TGTGCCACCAATTCAGGGGGTTTATCGTACGGCTACACCTTC. It specifies CATNSGGLSYGYTF.

This chain links TRBV5-8 with TRBJ1-4, with D possibly matching TRBD1 (6 bases). V gave up 1 base and J gave up 8 bases, with 12 bases separating them. Germline V gene sequence: CDR1 SGHTS, CDR2 YDEGEE. The CDR3 loop spans 14 amino acids. CDR3 nucleotide sequence: TGTGCCAGCAGCTTGCAACAGGGAGGAGAAAAACTGTTTTTT. Encoded protein: CASSLQQGGEKLFF.

This clonotype was counted only a few times. The J gene is TRBJ1-5, the V gene TRBV10-1; the D is unclear. Germline lookup yields CDR1 WNHNN and CDR2 SYGVQD (reference sequence). The ends were cut back, 3 bases at V and 6 bases at J, with 12 bases in the middle. There are 14 residues in the CDR3. Here the CDR3 DNA reads TGCGCCAGCAGTGAAAGTCCGGGCGGTCAGCCCCAGCATTTT. It translates to CASSESPGGQPQHF.

This clonotype has a count of ten or more. For the CDR3, the DNA is TGTGCCAGCAGCGTTACTAGCGGAGAATACAATGAGCAGTTCTTC. Protein product: CASSVTSGEYNEQFF. V is TRBV9 and J is TRBJ2-1; 8 bases are shared with TRBD2. This CDR3 region has 15 residues. V gave up 2 bases and J gave up 4 bases; unmatched junction bases: 5. The germline CDR1 and CDR2 sequences are SGDLS and YYNGEE.

There are a few counts of this clonotype. The rearrangement uses TRBV24-1 and TRBJ2-1, with 12 bases aligning to TRBD2. The CDR3 is made up of 16 amino acids. Germline V gene sequence: CDR1 KGHDR, CDR2 SFDVKD. The junction had 11 bases not matched to a gene; V was cut back by 3 bases and J by 12 bases. The DNA of the CDR3 is TGTGCCACCAGTGATCCAGGACTAGCGGGATCCGTCGTGCAGTTCTTC. It translates to CATSDPGLAGSVVQFF.

Only a few counts were recorded for this clonotype. The rearrangement links TRBV29-1 to TRBJ1-1, with D unclear. The germline V gene encodes CDR1 SQVTM and CDR2 ANQGSEA. V was trimmed by 7 bases and J by 6 bases, leaving 6 bases between them. The CDR3 has 9 residues. The CDR3 spells CSALPEAFF. CDR3 sequence (DNA): TGCAGCGCTCTCCCTGAAGCTTTCTTT.

The chain couples TRBV6-1 to TRBJ1-1, with TRBD1 matching 7 bases. The CDR3 covers 13 residues. Trimming took 6 bases from V and 8 from J; bases not matched to a gene: 9. Per germline, CDR1 MNHNS and CDR2 SASEGT. CDR3 in DNA: TGTGCCAGCAGAGAGCAGGGGGAGAAGGAAGCTTTCTTT. The encoded protein is CASREQGEKEAFF.

This chain uses TRBV7-6 with TRBJ2-5; 9 bases fit TRBD2. V shed 4 bases and J 5 bases; nucleotides not matched to a gene: 14. Germline assignment: CDR1 SGHVS and CDR2 FNYEAQ. The CDR3 loop spans 17 amino acids. The CDR3: CASSSMSGGRAVETQYF. The DNA of the CDR3 is TGTGCCAGCAGCTCTATGAGCGGCGGGAGGGCGGTGGAGACCCAGTACTTC.

This clonotype was recorded at least ten times. The J gene is TRBJ1-5, the V gene TRBV27; no firm D call. Per the germline V gene, CDR1 is MNHEY and CDR2 is SMNVEV (reference sequence). CDR3 size: 17 residues. Trimming pared 6 bases from V and 2 bases from J, leaving 20 bases between. The CDR3 DNA is TGTGCCAGCAGATGCATAGGGCGGTGGTGTGGCAATCAGCCCCAGCATTTT. Protein sequence: CASRCIGRWCGNQPQHF.

Ten or more counts support this clonotype. This chain uses TRBV7-2 with TRBJ1-1; no definite D call. V shed 6 bases and J shed 0 bases, with 8 bases lying between them. CDR1 and CDR2 from the germline V gene are SGHTA and FQGNSA. The CDR3 is 13 residues long. CDR3 amino acids: CASRSKMNTEAFF. The CDR3 nucleotides read TGTGCCAGCAGGTCGAAGATGAACACTGAAGCTTTCTTT.

In this sample, this clonotype turned up many times. The V and J genes are TRBV6-1 and TRBJ2-3; D ambiguous. Trimming cost V 4 bases and J 0 bases, with 11 bases left between them. Germline loops: CDR1 MNHNS, CDR2 SASEGT. The CDR3 covers 15 residues. CDR3 sequence: CASSAQLLSTDTQYF. As DNA, the CDR3 is TGTGCCAGCAGTGCACAACTCCTTAGCACAGATACGCAGTATTTT.

This clonotype was seen a handful of times. The V call is TRBV7-9, the J call TRBJ2-2, with D uncertain. The CDR3 runs to 14 residues. Per the germline V gene, CDR1 is SEHNR and CDR2 is FQNEAQ (reference sequence). Trimming took off 2 bases at V and 7 bases at J, with 11 bases between the two ends. The CDR3 loop is CASSLLEKRGELFF. CDR3 sequence (DNA): TGTGCCAGCAGCTTATTGGAGAAGCGCGGGGAGCTGTTTTTT.

Many counts were recorded for this clonotype. CDR3 sequence: CSVEGTGGATEAFF. In DNA, the CDR3 is TGCAGCGTTGAAGGGACAGGGGGGGCCACTGAAGCTTTCTTT. The V and J genes are TRBV29-1 and TRBJ1-1; 10 bases match TRBD1. The germline V gene encodes CDR1 SQVTM and CDR2 ANQGSEA. Trimming took 1 base from V and 4 from J; bases not matched to a gene: 3. This CDR3 has 14 residues.

The chain links TRBV19 to TRBJ1-4; tentatively, D is TRBD1 (6 bases). The CDR3 totals 15 residues. Per the germline V gene, CDR1 is LNHDA and CDR2 is SQIVND (reference sequence). Trimming removed 5 bases from V and 7 bases from J, with 17 bases in between. Here the CDR3 reads CASSAPAGGGEKLFF. The CDR3 DNA follows: TGTGCCAGTAGTGCCCCGGCGGGGGGCGGTGAAAAACTGTTTTTT.

This clonotype was detected many times. This sequence joins TRBV27 and TRBJ1-2, with a weak D call TRBD1 (5 bases). V was cut by 6 bases and J by 4 bases, with 21 bases left in between. Germline CDR1 and CDR2: MNHEY and SMNVEV (reference sequence). This CDR3 has 16 amino acids. The DNA for the CDR3 is TGTGCCAGCAGCATCTCCCCCAGGGCAGCCCCCTATGGCTACACCTTC. Its translation is CASSISPRAAPYGYTF.

In its sample, this clonotype was seen many times. V usage is TRBV11-2 and J usage is TRBJ1-5, with 8 bases matching TRBD1. V shed 5 bases, J shed 6 bases, and the junction held 9 bases outside the gene matches. This CDR3 is 15 amino acids long. Germline V gene lookup returns CDR1 SGHAT and CDR2 FQNNGV. DNA of the CDR3: TGTGCCAGCAGCACAGGGGGTGGGGGCCGTCAGCCCCAGCATTTT. This encodes CASSTGGGGRQPQHF.

The CDR3 DNA sequence: TGTGCCAGTTCATCCGGGACAGGGGGGTATACTGAAGCTTTCTTT. Its protein is CASSSGTGGYTEAFF. V is TRBV18 and J is TRBJ1-1; 11 positions match TRBD1. The germline V gene encodes CDR1 KGHSH and CDR2 LQKENI. Losses at the gene ends were 9 bases for V and 5 bases for J; bases not matched to a gene: 11. The CDR3 has 15 amino acids. Using reference TRBV18 and TRBJ1-1 for the parts outside the CDR3, the full variable domain is NAGVMQNPRHLVRRRGQEARLRCSPMKGHSHVYWYRQLPEEGLKFMVYLQKENIIDESGMPKERFSAEFPKEGPSILRIQQVVRGDSAAYFCASSSGTGGYTEAFFGQGTRLTVV.

This CDR3 reads CASSIRGGNQPQHF. In DNA, the CDR3 is TGTGCCAGTAGTATCCGGGGAGGGAATCAGCCCCAGCATTTT. The chain joins TRBV19 to TRBJ1-5; no definite D call. CDR3 length: 14 residues. From germline, CDR1 is LNHDA and CDR2 SQIVND (reference sequence). V dropped 3 bases and J dropped 4 bases, with 10 bases sitting between them.

This clonotype has ten or more counts. The V and J genes are TRBV27 and TRBJ2-5, with 7 bases matching TRBD2. After removal of 6 bases from V and 1 base from J, the junction contained 5 bases not matched to a gene. This CDR3 is built from 14 residues. The germline gives CDR1 MNHEY, CDR2 SMNVEV (reference sequence). Here the CDR3 reads CASSELASQETQYF. DNA for the CDR3: TGTGCCAGCAGCGAACTAGCGTCCCAAGAGACCCAGTACTTC.